A selection of T cell receptor beta chains follows, all from one sample in a study of T cell repertoires in cytomegalovirus infection. What these receptors recognize is not known. A single record per CDR3 protein comes from TCRdb applying MiXCR to the reads. The sample includes about 470,000 distinct CDR3 sequences, about 42% of them seen just once. Sequencing was performed on cultured PBMCs, taken from culture after CMV antigen stimulation. These receptors were taken from a human donor in good health (CMV status not recorded). Some clones in this sample may be carry-over from other donors' samples. CDR3s include the opening cysteine and the closing phenylalanine or tryptophan. Each record gives: J gene, V gene, D gene, clone size, CDR3 protein, CDR3 DNA. D genes are given only for firm matches. Expanded clones get a size class; other rows say once, few or many, or leave the size out.

j_call: TRBJ1-6; v_call: TRBV7-2; d_call: -; clone_size: few; cdr3_aa: CASSSQLSPLHF; cdr3_nt: TGTGCCAGCAGCTCACAGCTTTCACCCCTCCACTTT
j_call: TRBJ2-3; v_call: TRBV7-6; d_call: -; clone_size: few; cdr3_aa: CASSRAPTDTQYF; cdr3_nt: TGTGCCAGCAGCCGCGCGCCCACAGATACGCAGTATTTT
j_call: TRBJ2-4; v_call: TRBV7-2; d_call: -; clone_size: many; cdr3_aa: CASSAGPESKIQYF; cdr3_nt: TGTGCCAGCAGCGCAGGACCGGAGAGTAAGATTCAGTACTTC
j_call: TRBJ2-1; v_call: TRBV10-1; d_call: -; clone_size: few; cdr3_aa: CASSESPFEPFNEQFF; cdr3_nt: TGCGCCAGCAGTGAGTCCCCCTTCGAACCTTTCAATGAGCAGTTCTTC
j_call: TRBJ1-4; v_call: TRBV4-1; d_call: -; clone_size: -; cdr3_aa: CASSQRSGPEGLFF; cdr3_nt: TGCGCCAGCAGCCAAAGGAGTGGGCCGGAAGGACTGTTTTTT
j_call: TRBJ2-1; v_call: TRBV12-5; d_call: TRBD2; clone_size: -; cdr3_aa: CASGTGLAGAPTYNEQFF; cdr3_nt: TGTGCTAGTGGTACCGGACTAGCGGGGGCCCCCACCTACAATGAGCAGTTCTTC
j_call: TRBJ2-3; v_call: TRBV15; d_call: -; clone_size: -; cdr3_aa: CATSRDRRTDTQYF; cdr3_nt: TGTGCCACCAGCAGAGATCGCCGCACAGATACGCAGTATTTT
j_call: TRBJ1-2; v_call: TRBV7-8; d_call: -; clone_size: few; cdr3_aa: CASSQLRGADYGYTF; cdr3_nt: TGTGCCAGCAGCCAACTCCGGGGGGCAGACTATGGCTACACCTTC
j_call: TRBJ2-7; v_call: TRBV6-1; d_call: -; clone_size: -; cdr3_aa: CASSGGPGHLPYEQYF; cdr3_nt: TGTGCCAGCAGCGGAGGCCCAGGACACCTTCCATACGAGCAGTACTTC
j_call: TRBJ2-3; v_call: TRBV11-2; d_call: -; clone_size: -; cdr3_aa: CASSLDGQRTDTQYF; cdr3_nt: TGTGCCAGCAGCTTAGACGGTCAGAGAACAGATACGCAGTATTTT
j_call: TRBJ2-7; v_call: TRBV7-6; d_call: TRBD2; clone_size: -; cdr3_aa: CASGTGTSSEQYF; cdr3_nt: TGTGCCAGTGGGACCGGGACTAGCTCCGAGCAGTACTTC
j_call: TRBJ2-7; v_call: TRBV7-2; d_call: -; clone_size: -; cdr3_aa: CASSSSRDMASYVQYF; cdr3_nt: TGTGCCAGCAGCTCCTCGAGGGACATGGCATCCTACGTGCAGTACTTC
j_call: TRBJ2-3; v_call: TRBV7-9; d_call: TRBD2; clone_size: -; cdr3_aa: CASSLRSSGYTDTQYF; cdr3_nt: TGTGCCAGCAGCTTACGGTCTAGCGGTTACACAGATACGCAGTATTTT
j_call: TRBJ2-3; v_call: TRBV7-6; d_call: -; clone_size: -; cdr3_aa: CASSRSWPYPDTQYF; cdr3_nt: TGTGCCAGCAGCCGATCGTGGCCTTACCCAGATACGCAGTATTTT
j_call: TRBJ2-1; v_call: TRBV19; d_call: -; clone_size: few; cdr3_aa: CASSTNTGGGYNEQFF; cdr3_nt: TGTGCCAGTAGTACCAATACCGGCGGAGGGTACAATGAGCAGTTCTTC
j_call: TRBJ2-1; v_call: TRBV7-2; d_call: TRBD1; clone_size: few; cdr3_aa: CASSVRQGHYNEQFF; cdr3_nt: TGTGCCAGCAGCGTGCGACAGGGCCACTACAATGAGCAGTTCTTC
j_call: TRBJ1-6; v_call: TRBV29-1; d_call: -; clone_size: few; cdr3_aa: CSVGAGNGSPLHF; cdr3_nt: TGCAGCGTTGGAGCGGGGAACGGTTCACCCCTCCACTTT
j_call: TRBJ1-1; v_call: TRBV6-5; d_call: -; clone_size: few; cdr3_aa: CASSYSMVRGRMNTEAFF; cdr3_nt: TGTGCCAGCAGTTACTCCATGGTTCGCGGACGGATGAACACTGAAGCTTTCTTT
j_call: TRBJ2-3; v_call: TRBV2; d_call: TRBD2; clone_size: -; cdr3_aa: CASSVPSPTSGGEADTQYF; cdr3_nt: TGTGCCAGCAGTGTTCCCTCCCCGACTAGCGGGGGGGAAGCAGATACGCAGTATTTT
j_call: TRBJ1-5; v_call: TRBV12-3/TRBV12-4; d_call: -; clone_size: few; cdr3_aa: CASSPRDTYQPQHF; cdr3_nt: TGTGCCAGCAGTCCCCGGGACACCTATCAGCCCCAGCATTTT
j_call: TRBJ2-1; v_call: TRBV5-6; d_call: TRBD2; clone_size: few; cdr3_aa: CASSLMTSGKDEQFF; cdr3_nt: TGTGCCAGCAGCTTGATGACTAGCGGGAAAGATGAGCAGTTCTTC
j_call: TRBJ1-5; v_call: TRBV20-1; d_call: -; clone_size: -; cdr3_aa: CSARRYRGNRRNQPQHF; cdr3_nt: TGCAGTGCTAGGCGGTATAGGGGGAACAGGAGAAATCAGCCCCAGCATTTT
j_call: TRBJ2-5; v_call: TRBV11-3; d_call: TRBD2; clone_size: -; cdr3_aa: CASSSGTSGWGTQETQYF; cdr3_nt: TGTGCCAGCAGCTCCGGGACTAGCGGATGGGGGACCCAAGAGACCCAGTACTTC
j_call: TRBJ2-1; v_call: TRBV10-3; d_call: -; clone_size: -; cdr3_aa: CAISEGPQVGDRAEQFF; cdr3_nt: TGTGCCATCAGTGAGGGACCCCAGGTGGGAGATCGGGCTGAGCAGTTCTTC
j_call: TRBJ1-5; v_call: TRBV12-3/TRBV12-4; d_call: -; clone_size: few; cdr3_aa: CASSFIRADNQPQHF; cdr3_nt: TGTGCCAGCAGTTTTATTCGGGCAGATAATCAGCCCCAGCATTTT
j_call: TRBJ2-3; v_call: TRBV4-1; d_call: -; clone_size: -; cdr3_aa: CASSQAASADTQYF; cdr3_nt: TGCGCCAGCAGCCAAGCCGCTAGCGCAGATACGCAGTATTTT
j_call: TRBJ1-4; v_call: TRBV11-2; d_call: -; clone_size: few; cdr3_aa: CASSTHPGTSNEKLFF; cdr3_nt: TGTGCCAGCAGCACACACCCGGGCACTAGTAATGAAAAACTGTTTTTT
j_call: TRBJ2-1; v_call: TRBV12-3/TRBV12-4; d_call: -; clone_size: few; cdr3_aa: CASSRQGGEQFF; cdr3_nt: TGTGCCAGCAGCCGACAGGGAGGTGAGCAGTTCTTC
j_call: TRBJ1-1; v_call: TRBV5-6; d_call: TRBD1; clone_size: few; cdr3_aa: CASSLMEGAPTEAFF; cdr3_nt: TGTGCCAGCAGCTTGATGGAGGGGGCACCTACTGAAGCTTTCTTT